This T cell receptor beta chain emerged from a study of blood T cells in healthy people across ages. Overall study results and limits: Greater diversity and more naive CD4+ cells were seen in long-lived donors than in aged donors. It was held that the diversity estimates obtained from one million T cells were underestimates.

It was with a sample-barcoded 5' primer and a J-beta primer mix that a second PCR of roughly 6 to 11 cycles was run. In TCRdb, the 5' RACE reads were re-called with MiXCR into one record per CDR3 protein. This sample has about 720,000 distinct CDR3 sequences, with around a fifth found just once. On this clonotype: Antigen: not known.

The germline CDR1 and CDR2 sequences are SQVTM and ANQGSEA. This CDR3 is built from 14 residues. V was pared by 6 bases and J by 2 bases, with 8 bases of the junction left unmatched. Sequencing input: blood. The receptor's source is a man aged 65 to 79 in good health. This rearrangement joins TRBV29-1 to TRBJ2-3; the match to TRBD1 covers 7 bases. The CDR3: CSVMTGSFTDTQYF. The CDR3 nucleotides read TGCAGCGTCATGACAGGGAGTTTCACAGATACGCAGTATTTT.